The entry below describes one TCR beta chain. This sample is part of a study of breast tumors, draining lymph nodes, adjacent tissues. CDR3 size: 15 residues. V was clipped by 1 base and J by 7 bases; unmatched bases: 9. In germline, CDR1 is DFQATT, CDR2 SNEGSKA (reference sequence). TCRdb independently ran MiXCR on the multiplex PCR reads; one entry per CDR3 protein. Of roughly 25,000 distinct CDR3 sequences in the sample, approximately 70% were seen once. The sample was tumor-adjacent breast tissue. This receptor was obtained from a female donor with breast cancer. Some clones in this sample may be carry-over from other donors' samples. The rearrangement joins TRBV20-1 to TRBJ2-7, with 11 bases lining up with TRBD2. The CDR3 DNA reads as TGCAGTGCTAGAGCCGGGACTAGCGGCACCGGGGAGCAGTACTTC. Protein: CSARAGTSGTGEQYF.